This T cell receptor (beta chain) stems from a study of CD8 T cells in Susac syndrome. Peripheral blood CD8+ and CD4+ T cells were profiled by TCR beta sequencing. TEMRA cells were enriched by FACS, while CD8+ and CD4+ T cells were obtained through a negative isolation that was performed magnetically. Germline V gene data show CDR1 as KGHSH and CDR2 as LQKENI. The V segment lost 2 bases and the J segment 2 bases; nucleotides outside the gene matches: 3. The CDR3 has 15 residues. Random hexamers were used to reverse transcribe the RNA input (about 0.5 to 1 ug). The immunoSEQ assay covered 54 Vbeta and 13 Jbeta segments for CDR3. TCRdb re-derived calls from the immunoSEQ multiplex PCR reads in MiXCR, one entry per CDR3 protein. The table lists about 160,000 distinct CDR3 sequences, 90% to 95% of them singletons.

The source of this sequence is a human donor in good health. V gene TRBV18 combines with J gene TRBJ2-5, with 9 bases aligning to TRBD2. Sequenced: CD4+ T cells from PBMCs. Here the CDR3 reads CASSPAAGGQETQYF. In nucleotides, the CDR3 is TGTGCCAGCTCACCAGCGGCGGGAGGGCAAGAGACCCAGTACTTC.